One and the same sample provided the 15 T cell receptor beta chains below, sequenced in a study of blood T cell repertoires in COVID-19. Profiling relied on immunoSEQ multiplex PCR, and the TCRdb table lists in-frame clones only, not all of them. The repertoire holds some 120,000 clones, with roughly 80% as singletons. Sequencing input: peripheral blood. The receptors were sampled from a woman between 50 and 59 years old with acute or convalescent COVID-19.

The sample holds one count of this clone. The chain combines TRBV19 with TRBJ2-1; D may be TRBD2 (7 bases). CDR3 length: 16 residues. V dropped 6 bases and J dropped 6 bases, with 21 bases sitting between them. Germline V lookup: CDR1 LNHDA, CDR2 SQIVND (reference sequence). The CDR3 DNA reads TGTGCCAGTAGAGAAGGGGCGGGGGCCTTTCCCAATGAGCAGTTCTTC. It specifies CASREGAGAFPNEQFF.

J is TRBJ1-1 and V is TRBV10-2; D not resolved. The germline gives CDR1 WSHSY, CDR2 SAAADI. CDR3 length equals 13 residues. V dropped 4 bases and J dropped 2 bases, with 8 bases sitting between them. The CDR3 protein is CASSGSLNTEAFF. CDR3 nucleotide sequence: TGCGCCAGCAGTGGGAGCCTTAACACTGAAGCTTTCTTT.

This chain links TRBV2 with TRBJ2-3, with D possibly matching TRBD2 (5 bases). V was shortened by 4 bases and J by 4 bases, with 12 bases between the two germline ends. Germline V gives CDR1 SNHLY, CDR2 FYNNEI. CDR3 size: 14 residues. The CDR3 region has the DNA TGTGCCAGCAGTGTGTCTCTAGCATCAGATACGCAGTATTTT. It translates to CASSVSLASDTQYF.

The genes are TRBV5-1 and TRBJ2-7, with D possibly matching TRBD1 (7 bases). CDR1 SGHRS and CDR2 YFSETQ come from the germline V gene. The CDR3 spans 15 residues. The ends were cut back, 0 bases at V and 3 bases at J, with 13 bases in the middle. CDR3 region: CASSLEAGGFYEQYF. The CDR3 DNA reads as TGCGCCAGCAGCTTGGAGGCAGGGGGGTTCTACGAGCAGTACTTC. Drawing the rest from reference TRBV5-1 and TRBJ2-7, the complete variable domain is KAGVTQTPRYLIKTRGQQVTLSCSPISGHRSVSWYQQTPGQGLQFLFEYFSETQRNKGNFPGRFSGRQFSNSRSEMNVSTLELGDSALYLCASSLEAGGFYEQYFGPGTRLTVT.

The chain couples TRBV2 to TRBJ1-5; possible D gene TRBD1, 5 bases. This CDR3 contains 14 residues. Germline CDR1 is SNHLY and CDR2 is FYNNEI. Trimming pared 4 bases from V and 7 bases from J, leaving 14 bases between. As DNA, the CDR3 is TGTGCCAGCAGTGTTGGCAGGGTCGAGCAGCCCCAGCATTTT. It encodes CASSVGRVEQPQHF.

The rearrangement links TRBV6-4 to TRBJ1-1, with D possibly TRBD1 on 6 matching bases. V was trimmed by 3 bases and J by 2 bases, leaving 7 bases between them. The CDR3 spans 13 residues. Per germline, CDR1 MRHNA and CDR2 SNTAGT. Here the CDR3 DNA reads TGTGCCAGCAGTGAGGGGGCCAACACTGAAGCTTTCTTT. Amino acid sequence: CASSEGANTEAFF.

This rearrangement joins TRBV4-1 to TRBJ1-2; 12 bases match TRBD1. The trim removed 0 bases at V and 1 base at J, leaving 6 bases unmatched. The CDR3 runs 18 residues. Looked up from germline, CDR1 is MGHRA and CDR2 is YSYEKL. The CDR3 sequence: CASSQDRDRGPLNYGYTF. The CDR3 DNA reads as TGCGCCAGCAGCCAAGACCGGGACAGGGGGCCCCTTAACTATGGCTACACCTTC.

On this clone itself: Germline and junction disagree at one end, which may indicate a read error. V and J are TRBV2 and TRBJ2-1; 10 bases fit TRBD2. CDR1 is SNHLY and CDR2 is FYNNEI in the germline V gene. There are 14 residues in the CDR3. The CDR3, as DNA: TGTGCCAGCCGTGATACTAGCGGGGCGGATGAGCAGTTCTTC. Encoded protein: CASRDTSGADEQFF.

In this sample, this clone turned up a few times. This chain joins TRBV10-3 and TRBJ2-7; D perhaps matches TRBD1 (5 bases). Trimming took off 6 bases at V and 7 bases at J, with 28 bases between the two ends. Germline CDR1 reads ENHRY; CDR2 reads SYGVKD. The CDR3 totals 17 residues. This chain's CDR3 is CAISLSVLDGRAEEQYF. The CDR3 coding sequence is TGTGCCATCAGCCTCTCTGTTCTTGATGGCAGGGCGGAGGAGCAGTACTTC.

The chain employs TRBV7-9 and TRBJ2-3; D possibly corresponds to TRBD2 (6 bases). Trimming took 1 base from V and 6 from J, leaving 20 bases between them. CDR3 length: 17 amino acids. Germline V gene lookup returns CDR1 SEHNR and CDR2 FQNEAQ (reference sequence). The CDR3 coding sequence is TGTGCCAGCAGCTTAGGTCTCGGGACTGGGTCTATTGATACGCAGTATTTT. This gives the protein CASSLGLGTGSIDTQYF.

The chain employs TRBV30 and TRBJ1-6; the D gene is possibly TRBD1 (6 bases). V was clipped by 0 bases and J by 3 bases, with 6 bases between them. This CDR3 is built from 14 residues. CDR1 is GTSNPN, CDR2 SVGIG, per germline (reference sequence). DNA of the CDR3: TGTGCCTGGAGTGTACAGGGCTATAATTCACCCCTCCACTTT. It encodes CAWSVQGYNSPLHF.

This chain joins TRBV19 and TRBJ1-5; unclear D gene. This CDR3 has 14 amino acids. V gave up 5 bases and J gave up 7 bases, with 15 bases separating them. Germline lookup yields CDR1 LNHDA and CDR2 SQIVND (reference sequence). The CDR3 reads CASSEDSRGQPQHF. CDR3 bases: TGTGCCAGTAGTGAGGACTCCCGCGGGCAGCCCCAGCATTTT.

This CDR3 is CAWRGGGTGELFF. CDR3 DNA sequence: TGTGCCTGGAGAGGGGGGGGAACCGGGGAGCTGTTTTTT. The chain combines TRBV30 with TRBJ2-2; possibly TRBD2 for D (7 bases). CDR1 GTSNPN and CDR2 SVGIG come from the germline V gene (reference sequence). CDR3 length: 13 residues. Trimming cost V 3 bases and J 5 bases, with 10 bases left between them.

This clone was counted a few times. The CDR3, as DNA: TGTGCCAGTTTCACCCGGGACAGGGGTTTGAACGAGCAGTACTTC. It codes for CASFTRDRGLNEQYF. The chain couples TRBV6-5 to TRBJ2-7, with 10 positions matching TRBD1. V lost 9 bases, J lost 5 bases, and 13 bases stayed unmatched. Germline-derived CDR1 and CDR2 are MNHEY and SVGAGI. The CDR3 sequence is 15 residues long.

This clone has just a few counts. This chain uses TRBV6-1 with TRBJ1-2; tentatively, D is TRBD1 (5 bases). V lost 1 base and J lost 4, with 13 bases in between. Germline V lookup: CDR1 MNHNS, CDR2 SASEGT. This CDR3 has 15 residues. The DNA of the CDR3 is TGTGCCAGCAGTGAAGTTGACAGCTTCATCTATGGCTACACCTTC. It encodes CASSEVDSFIYGYTF.